A single sample is the source of the 21 T cell receptor beta chains below, sequenced in a study of prognosis after radiotherapy for stage I lung cancer (dated by TCRdb to 2020 to 2023). The reads were generated on an Illumina HiSeq 3000. Two rounds of multiplex PCR on genomic DNA were used to amplify the TCR beta CDR3 region. In the first PCR round, primers specific to each TRBV and TRBJ gene were used, and the primer sequences were filed in Chinese patent CN105087789A. The public reads were reanalyzed by TCRdb: fastp trimming at Q25, MiXCR alignment, in-frame beta chains only. Rows with a matching CDR3 protein are joined into one entry that keeps the most common DNA and genes. This sample has 20,000 to 25,000 distinct CDR3 sequences in its table, and roughly 44% of those were observed once. The ten largest clones represent more than 25% of the sample. Material: PBMCs, obtained before or after stereotactic body radiation therapy (not recorded which). These receptors all stem from a donor aged 50 or older with non-small cell lung cancer.

This rearrangement joins TRBV28 to TRBJ1-5; the D is unclear. CDR3 length: 14 residues. V lost 6 bases, J lost 6 bases, and 15 bases lay in between. CDR1 and CDR2 (germline): MDHEN, SYDVKM. CDR3 sequence: CASRNTARGQPQHF. In DNA, the CDR3 is TGTGCCAGCAGAAACACCGCGAGAGGTCAGCCCCAGCATTTT.

At least ten counts were recorded for this clonotype. The chain uses TRBV11-2 and TRBJ2-3; the match to TRBD2 covers 7 bases. Germline CDR1 SGHAT, CDR2 FQNNGV. The length of the CDR3 is 15 residues. After removal of 0 bases from V and 1 base from J, the junction contained 1 base not matched to a gene. CDR3 DNA sequence: TGTGCCAGCAGCTTAGATACTAGCGGCACAGATACGCAGTATTTT. Translation gives CASSLDTSGTDTQYF.

By its share, this clonotype is medium-sized. This chain links TRBV6-1 with TRBJ2-3; the D gene is possibly TRBD2 (6 bases). With 7 bases removed from V and 4 bases from J, the gap between germline ends came to 15 bases. The germline CDR1 and CDR2 sequences are MNHNS and SASEGT. CDR3 size: 14 residues. The CDR3 region has the DNA TGTGCCAGCAAAATAGCGGAGTTCGCAGATACGCAGTATTTT. Amino acid sequence: CASKIAEFADTQYF.

The chain joins TRBV10-3 to TRBJ2-7, with 8 nucleotides matching TRBD2. The germline gives CDR1 ENHRY, CDR2 SYGVKD. V lost 6 bases to trimming and J lost 1 base; unmatched junction nucleotides: 8. The CDR3 has 15 amino acids. For the CDR3, the DNA is TGTGCCATCAGGGTAACTAGCGGTATGTCCTACGAGCAGTACTTC. This gives the protein CAIRVTSGMSYEQYF.

A note on this clonotype: A much larger clone differs by one base, so this may be a read error. In DNA form, the CDR3 reads TGTGCCAGCAGCCCCGACAGGGGGGCCCCTTGGGAGACCCAGTACTTC. Protein sequence: CASSPDRGAPWETQYF. The chain links TRBV6-2 or TRBV6-3 to TRBJ2-5; 9 nucleotides align to TRBD1. The CDR3 contains 16 residues. The V and J ends lost 6 bases and 5 bases, in that order; junction bases with no gene match: 13. CDR1 is MNHEY and CDR2 is SVGEGT in the germline V gene.

The V gene is TRBV5-1, the J gene TRBJ2-5; 10 positions agree with TRBD2. The J segment lost 0 bases and the V segment lost 6 bases, leaving 5 bases of the junction unmatched. This CDR3 spans 15 amino acids. Germline CDR1 and CDR2: SGHRS and YFSETQ. Here the CDR3 reads CASKREGLDQETQYF. In DNA form, the CDR3 reads TGCGCCAGCAAGCGGGAGGGCCTCGACCAAGAGACCCAGTACTTC.

Notes on this clonotype: A far larger clone is just one base off, so this is likely a read error. The rearrangement uses TRBV7-9 and TRBJ1-3, with 7 bases identical to TRBD1. This CDR3 is built from 18 residues. CDR1 SEHNR and CDR2 FQNEAQ come from the germline V gene (reference sequence). V lost 2 bases and J lost 3; bases outside the gene matches: 13. In DNA, the CDR3 is TGTGCCAGCAGCTTACGGGCCGGGACAGTGGGTGATGGAAACACCATATATTTT. Translated: CASSLRAGTVGDGNTIYF.

In regard to this clonotype: A single base is all that separates this from a far larger clone, so a read error is likely. This chain uses TRBV6-5 with TRBJ2-3, with 7 positions matching TRBD2. The germline V gene encodes CDR1 MNHEY and CDR2 SVGAGI. The CDR3 is 16 residues long. CDR3 sequence (DNA): TGTGCCAGCAGTGACTCGTGGACTAGTGACACAGATACGCAGTATTTT. It specifies CASSDSWTSDTDTQYF.

In its sample, this clonotype was seen many times. Since a much larger clone is just one base distant, this may be a read error. The gene calls are TRBV12-3 or TRBV12-4 and TRBJ2-7; D ambiguous. CDR3 size: 13 residues. The CDR3 DNA reads TGTGCCAGCACTCAAGACCCTATTGGCGAGCGGTACTTC. Encoded protein: CASTQDPIGERYF.

This clonotype was counted at least ten times. The chain uses TRBV7-2 and TRBJ1-3, with D unclear. This CDR3 contains 17 residues. Per the germline V gene, CDR1 is SGHTA and CDR2 is FQGNSA. V lost 1 base and J 3 bases, leaving 16 bases between the germline ends. DNA for the CDR3: TGTGCCAGCAGCTTAGTTAACCAAGGGCACCTTGGAAACACCATATATTTT. Protein: CASSLVNQGHLGNTIYF.

This chain uses TRBV12-3 or TRBV12-4 with TRBJ2-1; the D is unclear. Trimming took off 5 bases at V and 16 bases at J, with 15 bases between the two ends. CDR3 size: 11 residues. The CDR3 loop reads CASSQSNDHFF. The CDR3 nucleotides are TGTGCCAGCAGTCAGAGCAATGATCACTTCTTC.

Many counts were recorded for this clonotype. The J gene is TRBJ2-1, the V gene TRBV20-1; D is uncertain. The germline V gene encodes CDR1 DFQATT and CDR2 SNEGSKA (reference sequence). The CDR3 extends over 11 amino acids. The V and J ends lost 4 bases and 4 bases respectively, with 5 bases between them. CDR3 DNA sequence: TGCAGTGCTATCAAATACAATGAGCAGTTCTTC. Amino acids: CSAIKYNEQFF.

The V gene is TRBV6-1, the J gene TRBJ2-5; D gene ambiguous. CDR1 MNHNS and CDR2 SASEGT come from the germline V gene. The CDR3 has 14 amino acids. V shed 4 bases and J shed 5 bases, with 14 bases lying between them. CDR3 bases: TGTGCCAGCAGTGCCTCTAGTCCAGGTGAGACCCAGTACTTC. Its translation: CASSASSPGETQYF.

This clonotype has a count of ten or more. This rearrangement joins TRBV10-3 to TRBJ2-3; 8 bases agree with TRBD1. This CDR3 spans 15 amino acids. V trimming: 3 bases; J trimming: 3 bases; junction bases outside the gene matches: 5. Germline-derived CDR1 and CDR2 are ENHRY and SYGVKD. Written as DNA, the CDR3 is TGTGCCATCAGTGACTCCGGACAGGGAACAGATACGCAGTATTTT. Translating it yields CAISDSGQGTDTQYF.

The rearrangement joins TRBV19 to TRBJ2-1, with D tentatively TRBD1 (5 bases). Trimming left V 8 bases short and J 6 bases short, with 17 bases between. The germline V gene has CDR1 LNHDA and CDR2 SQIVND (reference sequence). This CDR3 comprises 14 residues. CDR3 sequence: CASVTVSRGNEQFF. CDR3 DNA: TGTGCCAGTGTGACAGTGTCCCGCGGCAATGAGCAGTTCTTC.

This clonotype showed up many times. The V and J genes are TRBV6-1 and TRBJ2-3; D might be TRBD1 or TRBD2, each matching 5 bases. This CDR3 is 14 amino acids long. Per the germline V gene, CDR1 is MNHNS and CDR2 is SASEGT. V was clipped by 1 base and J by 5 bases, with 10 bases between them. The CDR3 bases are TGTGCCAGCAGTGAAGTCCTTGGGGGAGATACGCAGTATTTT. Protein product: CASSEVLGGDTQYF.

In regard to this clonotype: In this CDR3 the conserved last residue, phenylalanine or tryptophan, is missing, so a read error is likely. The chain links TRBV4-3 to TRBJ2-3, with D possibly matching TRBD1 (6 bases). Germline V gene data show CDR1 as LGHNA and CDR2 as YSLEER. CDR3 length: 14 residues. CDR3 sequence: CAISQGGRTDTQYL. The CDR3 DNA reads as TGCGCCATCAGCCAAGGGGGAAGGACAGATACGCAGTATCTT.

This clonotype came up many times. The J gene is TRBJ2-7, the V gene TRBV20-1, with D perhaps matching TRBD2 (6 bases). The CDR3 covers 14 residues. CDR1 is DFQATT and CDR2 is SNEGSKA in the germline V gene (reference sequence). Trimming removed 4 bases from V and 1 base from J, with 14 bases in between. DNA for the CDR3: TGCAGTGCTATAGCGGTATCCTCATCCTACGAGCAGTACTTC. Translated, it gives CSAIAVSSSYEQYF.

CDR3 region: CASSSTGWGNTIYF. DNA of the CDR3: TGCGCCAGCAGCTCCACAGGGTGGGGAAACACCATATATTTT. The chain recombines TRBV5-1 with TRBJ1-3; possible D gene TRBD1, 6 bases. V lost 3 bases and J 4 bases, leaving 11 bases between the germline ends. Germline lookup yields CDR1 SGHRS and CDR2 YFSETQ. The CDR3 runs 14 residues.

The V gene is TRBV7-9, the J gene TRBJ2-2; D is unresolved. The CDR3 consists of 14 residues. V dropped 2 bases and J dropped 3 bases, with 7 bases sitting between them. Germline V CDR1 and CDR2: SEHNR, FQNEAQ (reference sequence). The CDR3 spells CASSLQTDTGELFF. The CDR3 DNA is TGTGCCAGCAGCTTACAGACGGACACCGGGGAGCTGTTTTTT.

With regard to this clonotype: This is likely an artifact of a read error, given a far larger clone one base away. The V call is TRBV6-5, the J call TRBJ2-7, with D maybe TRBD2 (5 bases). The CDR3 length is 13 residues. The germline gives CDR1 MNHEY, CDR2 SVGAGI. CDR3 residues: CSSSPRDSYEQYF. The CDR3 nucleotides read TGTTCCAGCAGTCCACGGGACTCCTACGAGCAGTACTTC.